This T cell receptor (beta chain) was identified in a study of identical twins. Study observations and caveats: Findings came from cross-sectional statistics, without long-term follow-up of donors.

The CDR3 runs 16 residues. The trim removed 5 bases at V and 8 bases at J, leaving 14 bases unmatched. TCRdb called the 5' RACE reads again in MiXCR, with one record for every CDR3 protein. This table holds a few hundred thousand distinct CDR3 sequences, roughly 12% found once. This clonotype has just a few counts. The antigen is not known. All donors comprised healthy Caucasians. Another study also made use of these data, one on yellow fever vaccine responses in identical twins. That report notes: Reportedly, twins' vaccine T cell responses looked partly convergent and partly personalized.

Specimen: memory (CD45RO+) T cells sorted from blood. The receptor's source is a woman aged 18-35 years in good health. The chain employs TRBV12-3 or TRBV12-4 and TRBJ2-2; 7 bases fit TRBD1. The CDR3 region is CASSPGTVGGRGELFF. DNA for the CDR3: TGTGCCAGCAGTCCCGGGACAGTTGGTGGTAGAGGGGAGCTGTTTTTT.